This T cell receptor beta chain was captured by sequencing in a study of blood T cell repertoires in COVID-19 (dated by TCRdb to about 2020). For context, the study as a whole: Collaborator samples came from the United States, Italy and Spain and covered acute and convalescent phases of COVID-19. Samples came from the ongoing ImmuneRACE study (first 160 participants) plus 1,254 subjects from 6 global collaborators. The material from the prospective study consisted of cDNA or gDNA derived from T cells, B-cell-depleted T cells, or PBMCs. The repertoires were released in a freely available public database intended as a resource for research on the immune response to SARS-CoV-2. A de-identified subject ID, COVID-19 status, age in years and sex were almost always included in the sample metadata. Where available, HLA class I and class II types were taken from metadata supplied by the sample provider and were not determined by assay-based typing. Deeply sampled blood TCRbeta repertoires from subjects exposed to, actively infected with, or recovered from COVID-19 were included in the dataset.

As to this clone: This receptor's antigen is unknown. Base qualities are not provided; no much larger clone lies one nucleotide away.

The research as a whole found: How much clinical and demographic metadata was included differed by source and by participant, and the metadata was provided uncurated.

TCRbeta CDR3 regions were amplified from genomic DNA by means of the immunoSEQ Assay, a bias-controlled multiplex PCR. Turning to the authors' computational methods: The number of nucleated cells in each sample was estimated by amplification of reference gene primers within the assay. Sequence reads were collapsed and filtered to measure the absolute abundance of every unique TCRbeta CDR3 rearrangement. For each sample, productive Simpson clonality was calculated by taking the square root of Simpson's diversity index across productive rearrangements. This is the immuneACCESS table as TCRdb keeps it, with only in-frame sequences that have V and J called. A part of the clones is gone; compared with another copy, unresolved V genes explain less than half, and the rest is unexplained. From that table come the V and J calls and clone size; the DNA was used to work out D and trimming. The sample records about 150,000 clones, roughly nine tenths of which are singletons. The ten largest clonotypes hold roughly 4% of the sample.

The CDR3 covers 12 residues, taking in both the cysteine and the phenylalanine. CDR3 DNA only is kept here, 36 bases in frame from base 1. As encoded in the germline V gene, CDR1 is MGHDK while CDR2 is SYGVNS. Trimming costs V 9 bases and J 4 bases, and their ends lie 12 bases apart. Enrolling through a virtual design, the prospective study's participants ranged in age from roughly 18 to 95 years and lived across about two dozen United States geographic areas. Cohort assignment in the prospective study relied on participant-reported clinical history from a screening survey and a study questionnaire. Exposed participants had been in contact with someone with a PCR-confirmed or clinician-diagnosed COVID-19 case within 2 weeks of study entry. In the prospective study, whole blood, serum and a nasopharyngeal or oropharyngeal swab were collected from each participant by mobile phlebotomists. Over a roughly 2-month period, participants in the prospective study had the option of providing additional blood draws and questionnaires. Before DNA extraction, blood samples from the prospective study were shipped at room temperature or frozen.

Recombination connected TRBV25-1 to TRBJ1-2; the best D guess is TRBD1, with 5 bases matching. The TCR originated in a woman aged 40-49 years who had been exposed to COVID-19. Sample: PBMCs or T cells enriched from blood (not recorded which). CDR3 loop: CASAGTVYGYTF. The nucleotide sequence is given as TGTGCCAGTGCCGGGACTGTCTATGGCTACACCTTC.